This T cell receptor (beta chain) stems from a study of T cell responses to AZD1222 COVID-19 vaccine (dated by TCRdb to about 2021). About the full investigation: TCR sequencing was performed for about 240 trial participants, of whom roughly 200 were given two doses of AZD1222 and around 26 were given two doses of MenACWY control vaccine. Trial participants were enrolled into age subgroups of 18-55, 56-69 and 70-plus years, which contained approximately 150, 28 and 58 TCR-sequenced participants, respectively.

For this clone: The specificity of this receptor is unknown. No base quality values were provided; no much bigger clone lies one nucleotide off.

In the paper's terms, the time point label means: about 28 days (+/-7) after the second vaccine dose. Because spike-specific TCR depth and breadth did not differ between the two schedules, AZD1222 recipients who got a second dose at roughly 4 weeks were pooled with those who got a second dose at roughly 12 weeks. Samples from vaccinated people were obtained from the UK trials COV001 and COV002, which included a single-blind randomized controlled phase 2/3 trial of AZD1222 (ChAdOx1 nCoV-19) in healthy adults. Trial participant PBMC samples were collected at day 0 and day 28 after the second dose for TCRbeta chain sequencing. Sequences SGHAT (CDR1) and FQNNGV (CDR2) are obtained from the germline V gene. There are 17 amino acids in the CDR3, from cysteine to phenylalanine inclusive. Only the CDR3 DNA is retained, 51 bases long and in frame from the first base. The germline V end is reduced by 0 bases and the J end by 5 bases; junction bases left unmatched: 13.

Beyond this particular receptor, the publication reports: Conclusions about previously exposed vaccinees are limited, since just a handful of AZD1222 recipients were seropositive for SARS-CoV-2 at baseline. Nearly half of unique spike-specific TCRs reportedly recognized epitopes outside regions mutated in the B.1.351 and B.1.1.7 variants. In the small 56-69-year group, the increase in depth fell short of significance, most likely because of low power. Most participants were white British and females outnumbered males, and the authors suggested that clonal diversity may have been underestimated. No day 14 peak-response samples were available, so repertoires were characterized only after the peak T cell response. A significant rise in spike-specific TCR breadth and depth was observed after two AZD1222 doses relative to day 0 and relative to MenACWY recipients. The vaccine-associated CD4 TCRs covered the entire spike protein, and the dominant responses fell in regions 160-218 and 743-854.

The CDR3 regions of human TCRbeta chains were analyzed by immunosequencing. In the source study's methods: Repertoire TCRs were matched against a reference library of SARS-CoV-2-specific TCRs generated with the MIRA antigen-specificity platform. Breadth was defined as the fraction of unique TCRs that were SARS-CoV-2-associated. Depth was defined as the fraction of total T cells that were SARS-CoV-2-associated. Using the MIRA data, each spike-specific TCR was assigned both to the spike region to which the TCR was reactive and to a CD4 or CD8 class. Log10-transformed breadth and depth values were compared by one-way ANOVA with Sidak's multiple comparisons tests. The immuneACCESS repertoire file appears here via TCRdb, limited to in-frame rearrangements. These files lack a portion of the clones; in checked studies, under half of the deficit traces to unresolved V genes, and the cause of the others is not known. The V and J calls and clone size come from that table; D and trimming were worked out from the DNA. Counted in this sample were 150,000 to 200,000 clones; 94% of them appeared once. Clones ranked in the top ten supply roughly 4.6% of the sample.

Here the sequenced sample was peripheral blood, taken 28 days after the second AZD1222 dose. The sequence was obtained from an adult who received the AZD1222 COVID-19 vaccine. The receptor chain draws on TRBV11-2 and TRBJ2-7; TRBD2 fits 7 bases in the junction. The CDR3 amino acid sequence is: CASSLDPPSGGSHEQYF. The DNA sequence is given as TGTGCCAGCAGCTTAGATCCCCCTAGCGGAGGCAGCCACGAGCAGTACTTC.